The sequence of this TCR beta chain was determined in a study of brain metastases from non-small cell lung cancer. Broader study findings: Brain metastases shared most TCR repertoire with primaries, with sparse T cells.

A word on this clone: Its matching antigen is unknown.

The germline V gene encodes CDR1 SNHLY and CDR2 FYNNEI. The CDR3 has 13 amino acids. The germline V and J ends were trimmed by 1 base and 7 bases, with 8 bases remaining between them. Profiling relied on immunoSEQ multiplex PCR, and the TCRdb table lists in-frame clones only, not all of them. Here the sample spans around 4,500 clones, about nine tenths being singletons. The specimen sequenced was primary lung tumor tissue. The clonotype was recovered from a donor older than 35 with non-small cell lung cancer. This chain connects TRBV2 to TRBJ1-5; D unresolved. The chain's CDR3 is CASSEEARQPQHF. The CDR3 bases are TGTGCCAGCAGTGAAGAGGCACGACAGCCCCAGCATTTT.